Sequencing of this T cell receptor (beta chain) was carried out in a study of human T cells and chemical hapten exposure. MiXCR, run by TCRdb on the RACE reads, gives a single entry per CDR3 protein. The repertoire includes roughly 380,000 distinct CDR3 sequences, about 6% of them detected once, and around 6% sits in the top ten. Time point given: patch test 2, 6 weeks after DPC sensitization. Treatment specified: therapeutic diphenylcyclopropenone sensitization with weekly scalp DPC. The CDR3 has 14 residues. V lost 3 bases to trimming and J lost 5 bases; unmatched junction nucleotides: 7. Per the germline V gene, CDR1 is DFQATT and CDR2 is SNEGSKA (reference sequence). This clonotype was found a few times. Its target is not known. Study-wide points: As patch test score rose, PT1 expanded TCR counts tended to rise as well.

The starting material was whole blood, obtained in connection with sensitization to the hapten diphenylcyclopropenone (DPC). The gene calls are TRBV20-1 and TRBJ2-3; 8 bases match TRBD2. The sequence came from a woman aged 18-30 years with alopecia areata. Some clones in this sample may be carry-over from other donors' samples. In DNA, the CDR3 is TGCAGTGCTAGTCGGGGGGGCCGGGAAGATACGCAGTATTTT. It encodes CSASRGGREDTQYF.